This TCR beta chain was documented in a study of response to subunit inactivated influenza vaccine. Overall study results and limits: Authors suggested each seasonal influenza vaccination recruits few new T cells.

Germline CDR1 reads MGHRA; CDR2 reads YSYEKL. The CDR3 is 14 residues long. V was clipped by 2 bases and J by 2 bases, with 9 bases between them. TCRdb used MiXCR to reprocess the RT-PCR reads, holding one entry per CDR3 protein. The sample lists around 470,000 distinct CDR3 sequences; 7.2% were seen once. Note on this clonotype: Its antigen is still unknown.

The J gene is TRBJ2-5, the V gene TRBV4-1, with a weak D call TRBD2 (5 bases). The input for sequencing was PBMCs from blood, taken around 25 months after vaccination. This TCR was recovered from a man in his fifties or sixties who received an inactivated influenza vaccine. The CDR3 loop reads CASSQISDQETQYF. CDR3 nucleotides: TGCGCCAGCAGCCAAATTAGCGATCAAGAGACCCAGTACTTC.